This paragraph reports one T cell receptor (beta chain). Clones were sequenced by immunoSEQ multiplex PCR, and TCRdb holds only the in-frame ones, with some missing. The table records a few hundred thousand clones, about 90% of them present only once. These data are taken from a study of blood T cell repertoires in COVID-19. What was sequenced was peripheral blood. The TCR comes from a man aged 18 to 30 with active or convalescent COVID-19.

The CDR3 sequence: CASSSGSDGYTF. DNA of the CDR3: TGTGCCAGCAGTTCGGGGTCCGATGGCTACACCTTC. The chain recombines TRBV6-5 with TRBJ1-2; the D is unclear. Trimming took off 4 bases at V and 6 bases at J, with 9 bases between the two ends. Germline CDR1 reads MNHEY; CDR2 reads SVGAGI. The CDR3 sequence is 12 residues long.